This T cell receptor (beta chain) derives from a study of technical replicates of blood from a handful of donors. Trimming removed 2 bases from V and 8 bases from J; junction bases left unmatched: 6. This CDR3 region has 14 residues. The germline CDR1 and CDR2 sequences are SGHRS and YFSETQ. The assay was immunoSEQ multiplex PCR, and TCRdb's table has in-frame clones only and misses some. Here the sample spans 100,000 or so clones, 90% to 97% being singletons. Input material: T cells isolated from PBMCs. The sequence derives from a human donor in good health. This chain uses TRBV5-1 with TRBJ1-1; 10 bases fit TRBD1. The CDR3: CASSLFGTGEEAFF. The CDR3, as DNA: TGCGCCAGCAGCTTATTTGGGACAGGGGAGGAAGCTTTCTTT.